These T cell receptor beta chains were read from a single sample in a study of blood T cell repertoires in COVID-19. Clones were sequenced by immunoSEQ multiplex PCR, and TCRdb holds only the in-frame ones, with some missing. The table shows approximately 70,000 clones, with 80% to 95% occurring only once. Input material: peripheral blood. The receptors derive from a woman aged 55-75 years with active COVID-19. Each CDR3 is given with its conserved first and last residue. D genes are given only for firm matches. Clone size is not always given. Where it is, it says once, few, many or a class for expanded clones.

17,-,TRBD2,TRBV10-3,TRBJ2-3,TGTGCCATCAGACCAGGACTAGCGGTTCATCTCACAGATACGCAGTATTTT,CAIRPGLAVHLTDTQYF
14,-,-,TRBV18,TRBJ2-5,TGTGCCAGCTCAAACCCCGGTACCGGAGAGACCCAGTACTTC,CASSNPGTGETQYF
14,-,TRBD1,TRBV28,TRBJ1-6,TGTGCCAGCAGTTTAGGACAGGTGACAACCCCCCTCCACTTT,CASSLGQVTTPLHF
15,-,-,TRBV27,TRBJ1-4,TGTGCCAGCAGTCCTCTGGGGGAGGTTGGGGAAAAACTGTTTTTT,CASSPLGEVGEKLFF
18,-,TRBD2,TRBV18,TRBJ2-1,TGTGCCAGCTCACCACGGAGCGGGGTGGGGGGTTTCTACAATGAGCAGTTCTTC,CASSPRSGVGGFYNEQFF
14,-,-,TRBV30,TRBJ2-1,TGTGCCTGGCAGCGGGACAAGGTTAACAATGAGCAGTTCTTC,CAWQRDKVNNEQFF
14,once,-,TRBV2,TRBJ2-3,TGTGCCAGCAGTGAACGGCCCCGGAGGAATACGCAGTATTTT,CASSERPRRNTQYF
15,-,-,TRBV5-4,TRBJ2-1,TGTGCCAGCAGCCCACGCAGAGGTTGGGACAATGAGCAGTTCTTC,CASSPRRGWDNEQFF
15,-,-,TRBV6-1,TRBJ2-5,TGTGCCAGCAGTGACCTACTAGTGGAGGGAGAGACCCAGTACTTC,CASSDLLVEGETQYF
15,-,TRBD1,TRBV6-6,TRBJ1-2,TGTGCCAGCAGTTACTCGCGAGGGGGCCCCGGGGGCTACACCTTC,CASSYSRGGPGGYTF
13,-,-,TRBV19,TRBJ2-1,TGTGCCAGTAGTATAGTTGCTAGAAATGAGCAGTTCTTC,CASSIVARNEQFF
16,-,TRBD2,TRBV3-1/TRBV3-2,TRBJ2-5,TGTGCCAGCAGCCACGGCTTGGGACTAGATCAAGAGACCCAGTACTTC,CASSHGLGLDQETQYF
14,-,-,TRBV2,TRBJ1-4,TGTGCCAGCAGTGAGAGGTGGGGCAATGAAAAACTGTTTTTT,CASSERWGNEKLFF
11,-,-,TRBV29-1,TRBJ1-3,TGCAGCGCCCAATCTGGAAACACCATATATTTT,CSAQSGNTIYF
17,-,-,TRBV7-9,TRBJ1-5,TGTGCCAGCAGCTTAGATGTTGCAGGGATGAGCAATCAGCCCCAGCATTTT,CASSLDVAGMSNQPQHF
13,-,-,TRBV13,TRBJ1-2,TGTGCCAGCAGAACGACGGGGAACTATGGCTACACCTTC,CASRTTGNYGYTF
15,-,-,TRBV2,TRBJ2-3,TGTGCCAGCAGTGAGCTAGGAATGCGAACAGATACGCAGTATTTT,CASSELGMRTDTQYF
15,-,-,TRBV19,TRBJ2-3,TGTGCCAGTAGTCTCGGAGGGCGTATGACAGATACGCAGTATTTT,CASSLGGRMTDTQYF
13,-,TRBD1,TRBV25-1,TRBJ2-1,TGTGCCAGCGCCGGGACAGTCGACAATGAGCAGTTCTTC,CASAGTVDNEQFF
15,once,TRBD1,TRBV4-1,TRBJ2-7,TGCGCCAGCAGCCAAGGGGGTACAGGGGGCGGGGAGCAGTACTTC,CASSQGGTGGGEQYF
13,-,-,TRBV7-2,TRBJ2-3,TGTGCCAGCAACCGAGTGATCACAGATACGCAGTATTTT,CASNRVITDTQYF
13,-,-,TRBV10-3,TRBJ2-7,TGTGCCATCAGTGAGCTCAGGTCCTACGAGCAGTACTTC,CAISELRSYEQYF
15,-,-,TRBV27,TRBJ1-1,TGTGCCAGCAGAGTTTCGGCCTCAGGGTTCACTGAAGCTTTCTTT,CASRVSASGFTEAFF
15,few,TRBD1,TRBV3-1/TRBV3-2,TRBJ1-1,TGTGCCAGCAGCCCCAGGGGACAGTTGAACACTGAAGCTTTCTTT,CASSPRGQLNTEAFF
12,-,-,TRBV5-5,TRBJ2-3,TGTGCCAGCAGCTCTTTAGTAGATACGCAGTATTTT,CASSSLVDTQYF
12,-,-,TRBV5-6,TRBJ1-1,TGTGCCAGCAGCTTGGGACAGCTTGAAGCTTTCTTT,CASSLGQLEAFF
14,-,-,TRBV15,TRBJ1-3,TGTGCCACCAGCAGGGGCAGCTCTGGAAACACCATATATTTT,CATSRGSSGNTIYF
14,-,-,TRBV18,TRBJ2-3,TGTGCCAGCTCTTCTAACCGGAGAACAGATACGCAGTATTTT,CASSSNRRTDTQYF
11,-,-,TRBV30,TRBJ2-1,TGTGCCTGGACGGGTAACAATGAGCAGTTCTTC,CAWTGNNEQFF
13,-,-,TRBV7-2,TRBJ2-7,TGTGCCAGCAGCTGGCGGAGAAACTACGAGCAGTACTTC,CASSWRRNYEQYF
14,-,TRBD2,TRBV7-2,TRBJ2-7,TGTGCCAGCAGCGAGGGACTAGAACGGGGCGAGCAGTACTTC,CASSEGLERGEQYF
15,-,-,TRBV28,TRBJ1-6,TGTGCCAGCAGTATACGGACTGGATATAATTCACCCCTCCACTTT,CASSIRTGYNSPLHF
14,-,-,TRBV14,TRBJ2-7,TGTGCCAGCAGCCATAGTATCCCTCCCTACGAGCAGTACTTC,CASSHSIPPYEQYF
14,-,-,TRBV27,TRBJ2-2,TGTGCCAGCAGCAAAGGACTACCCACCGGGGAGCTGTTTTTT,CASSKGLPTGELFF